This is a list of T cell receptor beta chains from one sample in a study of T cells expressing NK-cell markers. TCRdb re-called the 5' RACE reads and catalogs CDR3 proteins one per entry, DNA excluded. Across approximately 440,000 distinct CDR3 sequences, the top ten clones capture approximately 1.4% of the sample. The material sequenced was blood T cells: a sorted CD56 or NKG2C T cell subset, CD4+ or CD8+ T cells, or bulk PBMC T cells (not recorded which). The receptors originated from a woman between 45 and 60 years old in good health. Both conserved end residues are part of each CDR3. Fields, in order: V gene, J gene, CDR3 protein.

v_call: TRBV12-3/TRBV12-4; j_call: TRBJ1-1; cdr3_aa: CASRSNRDYQAFF
v_call: TRBV2; j_call: TRBJ2-2; cdr3_aa: CASSASGGGTGELFF
v_call: TRBV20-1; j_call: TRBJ2-3; cdr3_aa: CSARDNWSGNTDTQYF
v_call: TRBV20-1; j_call: TRBJ2-1; cdr3_aa: CSALESVSSYNEQFF
v_call: TRBV5-1; j_call: TRBJ1-2; cdr3_aa: CASSLTGSNYGYTF
v_call: TRBV2; j_call: TRBJ2-3; cdr3_aa: CASSTGDADTQYF
v_call: TRBV27; j_call: TRBJ1-1; cdr3_aa: CASSLGINTEAFF
v_call: TRBV27; j_call: TRBJ1-1; cdr3_aa: CASSFWGYTEAFF
v_call: TRBV29-1; j_call: TRBJ1-1; cdr3_aa: CSVGGLSNTEAFF
v_call: TRBV5-1; j_call: TRBJ1-1; cdr3_aa: CASTKDPIGRPFF
v_call: TRBV7-8; j_call: TRBJ2-1; cdr3_aa: CASGREYNEQFF
v_call: TRBV6-2/TRBV6-3; j_call: TRBJ2-7; cdr3_aa: CASSYSKTGRHEQYF
v_call: TRBV19; j_call: TRBJ2-2; cdr3_aa: CASSTGQTTIGELFF
v_call: TRBV5-5; j_call: TRBJ2-5; cdr3_aa: CASSSITGQETQYF
v_call: TRBV5-4; j_call: TRBJ2-5; cdr3_aa: CASRTGTAVQETQYF
v_call: TRBV20-1; j_call: TRBJ2-3; cdr3_aa: CSASTHRGDTQYF
v_call: TRBV29-1; j_call: TRBJ2-5; cdr3_aa: CSVEDPASGSETQYF
v_call: TRBV20-1; j_call: TRBJ2-1; cdr3_aa: CSASPTGSRTYEQFF
v_call: TRBV24-1; j_call: TRBJ2-3; cdr3_aa: CATSDGRAWTDTQYF
v_call: TRBV24-1; j_call: TRBJ2-7; cdr3_aa: CATSAGLSYEQYF
v_call: TRBV7-3; j_call: TRBJ2-3; cdr3_aa: CASSLAVRTGTESDTQYF
v_call: TRBV6-6; j_call: TRBJ1-2; cdr3_aa: CASSTTGGAAVEGYTF
v_call: TRBV7-6; j_call: TRBJ2-1; cdr3_aa: CASSRRQGSYNEQFF